This passage covers 29 T cell receptor beta chains from one sample sequenced in a study of T cells after yellow fever vaccination. TCRdb called the 5' RACE reads again in MiXCR, with one record for every CDR3 protein. The sample consists of hundreds of thousands of distinct CDR3 sequences, approximately 13% of them appearing once. The sequences come from PBMCs, collected on the day of the yellow fever booster vaccination. Every receptor here comes from a man aged 30 to 39 who received the YFV17D yellow fever vaccine.

The V call is TRBV20-1, the J call TRBJ2-4; D uncertain. The CDR3 is 8 residues long. Trimming pared 7 bases from V and 5 bases from J, leaving 0 bases between. CDR1 and CDR2 (germline): DFQATT, SNEGSKA (reference sequence). The CDR3 DNA is TGCAGTGAAAACATTCAGTACTTC. Protein product: CSENIQYF.

The V call is TRBV21-1, the J call TRBJ2-3; TRBD2 reflects the table's D call only, with no check against the DNA. TRBV21-1 is recorded as a pseudogene. This CDR3 region has 17 residues. CDR3 protein: CASSAPWIAGFTDTQYF. The CDR3 bases are TGTGCCAGCAGCGCCCCTTGGATAGCGGGATTCACAGATACGCAGTATTTT.

This clonotype has a handful of counts. The chain links TRBV5-4 to TRBJ2-3; 8 nucleotides line up with TRBD2. This CDR3 has 14 residues. Germline V lookup: CDR1 SGHNT, CDR2 YYREEE (reference sequence). The ends lost 3 bases at V and 6 bases at J; junction bases unmatched: 6. In nucleotides, the CDR3 is TGTGCCAGCAGCTCTAGCGGGTCCCGCGATACGCAGTATTTT. Residues: CASSSSGSRDTQYF.

Comment on this clonotype: Germline and junction disagree at one end, which may indicate a read error. V and J are TRBV7-7 and TRBJ2-1; D might be TRBD1 (6 bases). This CDR3 is 13 amino acids long. Per the germline V gene, CDR1 is SSHAT and CDR2 is FNYEAQ (reference sequence). The CDR3 DNA sequence: TGTGCTAGCAGCAAGGACAGCTACAATGAGCAGTTCTTC. Translated: CASSKDSYNEQFF.

This clonotype was observed a handful of times. CDR3 in amino acids: CASSFTGGTDTQYF. In DNA, the CDR3 is TGTGCCAGCAGCTTCACCGGGGGCACAGATACGCAGTATTTT. V usage is TRBV7-2 and J usage is TRBJ2-3; D perhaps matches TRBD2 (5 bases). The CDR3 extends over 14 amino acids. Looked up from germline, CDR1 is SGHTA and CDR2 is FQGNSA. V lost 3 bases and J lost 1, with 8 bases in between.

This clonotype appeared a few times. The chain has TRBV27 and TRBJ2-5; maybe TRBD2 (5 bases). Germline V gene lookup returns CDR1 MNHEY and CDR2 SMNVEV (reference sequence). V dropped 8 bases and J dropped 5 bases, with 9 bases sitting between them. This CDR3 has 11 amino acids. In DNA, the CDR3 is TGTGCCAGCGGGAGAACGGAGACCCAGTACTTC. Translating gives CASGRTETQYF.

This clonotype was seen ten or more times. This sequence joins TRBV5-1 and TRBJ2-7; TRBD1 or TRBD2 may be the D gene (5 bases each). The V gene lost 0 bases and the J gene lost 1 base, with 8 bases spanning the gap. Per germline, CDR1 SGHRS and CDR2 YFSETQ. The CDR3 spans 14 residues. CDR3 in amino acids: CASSLGDVSYEQYF. CDR3 sequence (DNA): TGCGCCAGCAGCTTGGGGGACGTATCCTACGAGCAGTACTTC.

The table lists this clonotype with a few counts. As DNA, the CDR3 is TGTGCCAGCAGCAAACTAGCGGGAGGCCGGAACACCGGGGAGCTGTTTTTT. Translating it yields CASSKLAGGRNTGELFF. The V call is TRBV7-9, the J call TRBJ2-2; 12 bases are a match to TRBD2. The V gene's germline CDR1 is SEHNR and CDR2 FQNEAQ (reference sequence). V shed 5 bases, J shed 1 base, and the junction held 5 bases outside the gene matches. The CDR3 sequence is 17 residues long.

This clonotype was observed a few times. The rearrangement joins TRBV5-1 to TRBJ2-3; 10 bases are a match to TRBD2. Per germline, CDR1 SGHRS and CDR2 YFSETQ. The J segment lost 6 bases and the V segment lost 4 bases, leaving 2 bases of the junction unmatched. CDR3 length: 13 residues. The CDR3 nucleotides read TGCGCCAGCAGCGGGACTAGCGTGGATACGCAGTATTTT. Amino acids: CASSGTSVDTQYF. The variable domain in full, with the rest retrieved from reference TRBV5-1 and TRBJ2-3, is KAGVTQTPRYLIKTRGQQVTLSCSPISGHRSVSWYQQTPGQGLQFLFEYFSETQRNKGNFPGRFSGRQFSNSRSEMNVSTLELGDSALYLCASSGTSVDTQYFGPGTRLTVL.

The chain carries TRBV4-3 and TRBJ2-4; D call uncertain. V was shortened by 0 bases and J by 0 bases, with 18 bases between the two germline ends. Per the germline V gene, CDR1 is LGHNA and CDR2 is YSLEER. This CDR3 spans 19 amino acids. The CDR3 coding sequence is TGCGCCAGCAGCCAAGAAGCGAGGCGGCAGGCTCTAGCCAAAAACATTCAGTACTTC. It is translated as CASSQEARRQALAKNIQYF.

This clonotype was observed a handful of times. The chain joins TRBV3-1 to TRBJ1-5; D is possibly TRBD1 (5 bases). CDR1 and CDR2 (germline): LGHDT, YNNKEL (reference sequence). The CDR3 spans 17 residues. V lost 3 bases and J lost 2, with 17 bases in between. Written as DNA, the CDR3 is TGTGCCAGCAGCCATAAATCAGGGAATTGGGGCAATCAGCCCCAGCATTTT. Protein: CASSHKSGNWGNQPQHF.

This clonotype was seen more than once but under ten times. This rearrangement joins TRBV20-1 to TRBJ2-7, with 13 bases matching TRBD2. The V segment lost 0 bases and the J segment 1 base; nucleotides outside the gene matches: 6. CDR3 size: 17 residues. CDR1 DFQATT and CDR2 SNEGSKA come from the germline V gene (reference sequence). CDR3 region: CSAREPGLAGSSYEQYF. CDR3 coding DNA: TGCAGTGCTAGAGAGCCGGGACTAGCGGGAAGTTCCTACGAGCAGTACTTC.

The chain carries TRBV29-1 and TRBJ2-5; a weak D match, TRBD2 (6 bases). V lost 7 bases, J lost 2 bases, and 17 bases lay in between. This CDR3 spans 14 amino acids. The germline V gene encodes CDR1 SQVTM and CDR2 ANQGSEA. The CDR3 DNA reads as TGCAGCGCCCGCGTGGTAGCGGAACAAGAGACCCAGTACTTC. This sequence encodes CSARVVAEQETQYF.

The genes are TRBV4-3 and TRBJ1-3, with D possibly TRBD1 on 5 matching bases. This CDR3 is built from 17 residues. The germline gives CDR1 LGHNA, CDR2 YSLEER. Trimming took 3 bases from V and 0 from J, leaving 15 bases between them. CDR3 sequence reads: CASSHTRGPNSGNTIYF. The CDR3 DNA reads as TGCGCCAGCAGCCACACAAGGGGTCCGAACTCTGGAAACACCATATATTTT.

This clonotype occurred a few times. This chain links TRBV9 with TRBJ1-1; the D gene is possibly TRBD1 (5 bases). The CDR3 has 14 residues. Germline V CDR1 and CDR2: SGDLS, YYNGEE. V shed 0 bases and J shed 1 base, with 7 bases lying between them. CDR3 DNA: TGTGCCAGCAGCGTAGGGGGGGAGAACACTGAAGCTTTCTTT. It yields the protein CASSVGGENTEAFF.

This chain connects TRBV12-3 or TRBV12-4 to TRBJ2-1, with 8 bases aligning to TRBD1. The CDR3 consists of 13 residues. V lost 10 bases, J lost 4 bases, and 6 bases stayed unmatched. The DNA for the CDR3 is TGTGCCACCAGACAGGGGAGGTACAATGAGCAGTTCTTC. This sequence encodes CATRQGRYNEQFF.

The chain recombines TRBV25-1 with TRBJ2-5, with TRBD1 matching 12 bases. In germline, CDR1 is MGHDK, CDR2 SYGVNS. The length of the CDR3 is 15 residues. The ends lost 3 bases at V and 5 bases at J; junction bases unmatched: 4. CDR3 sequence (DNA): TGTGCCAGCAGTGATGGGACAGGGGGCGGGGAGACCCAGTACTTC. Translated: CASSDGTGGGETQYF.

This clonotype was found a few times. This chain uses TRBV7-7 with TRBJ2-1; D might be TRBD1 or TRBD2, each matching 5 bases. This CDR3 has 13 amino acids. Germline V gene sequence: CDR1 SSHAT, CDR2 FNYEAQ (reference sequence). V dropped 3 bases and J dropped 9 bases, with 12 bases sitting between them. Here the CDR3 reads CASSLGPPSEQFF. The DNA for the CDR3 is TGTGCCAGCAGCTTGGGACCCCCCAGTGAGCAGTTCTTC.

This clonotype was counted a few times. The chain couples TRBV7-9 to TRBJ1-4; 12 nucleotides match TRBD1. The CDR3 loop spans 16 amino acids. The germline gives CDR1 SEHNR, CDR2 FQNEAQ (reference sequence). Germline trimming cut 8 bases from V and 8 bases from J; bases unmatched to any gene: 12. The CDR3 coding sequence is TGTGCCAGCGGCCCGGGACAGGGGGCCTTCGGAGAAAAACTGTTTTTT. It specifies CASGPGQGAFGEKLFF.

The J gene is TRBJ2-6, the V gene TRBV30; no reliable D call. The V end was cut by 0 bases, the J end by 0 bases, with 9 bases between. From germline, CDR1 is GTSNPN and CDR2 SVGIG (reference sequence). The CDR3 extends over 16 amino acids. The CDR3 is CAWSVNRFSGANVLTF. CDR3 coding DNA: TGTGCCTGGAGTGTAAATCGGTTCTCTGGGGCCAACGTCCTGACTTTC.

The chain carries TRBV20-1 and TRBJ2-1; 11 nucleotides match TRBD2. CDR3 length equals 14 residues. Germline CDR1 and CDR2: DFQATT and SNEGSKA (reference sequence). With 6 bases clipped from V and 3 bases from J, the junction kept 4 bases outside the gene matches. The CDR3 loop reads CSAVGLADYNEQFF. The CDR3 nucleotides are TGCAGTGCCGTGGGACTAGCGGACTACAATGAGCAGTTCTTC.

The CDR3 region is CASSATSGGTQYF. The CDR3 coding sequence is TGTGCCAGCAGCGCGACTAGCGGTGGCACCCAGTACTTC. This chain links TRBV3-1 with TRBJ2-5; 9 bases are shared with TRBD2. V dropped 5 bases and J dropped 8; count of bases not matched to a gene: 6. Germline lookup yields CDR1 LGHDT and CDR2 YNNKEL (reference sequence). The CDR3 is 13 amino acids.

There are many counts of this clonotype. The V call is TRBV6-5, the J call TRBJ2-2, with 8 bases that match TRBD1. The CDR3 is 16 amino acids. Germline trimming cut 0 bases from V and 6 bases from J; bases unmatched to any gene: 6. CDR1 and CDR2 from the germline V gene are MNHEY and SVGAGI. This CDR3 is CASSYSGRGRSGELFF. The DNA of the CDR3 is TGTGCCAGCAGTTACTCTGGCAGGGGGCGGTCCGGGGAGCTGTTTTTT.

V and J are TRBV5-1 and TRBJ2-1; TRBD2 aligns across 9 bases. The CDR3 consists of 18 residues. Germline CDR1 and CDR2: SGHRS and YFSETQ. The V gene end was trimmed by 2 bases and the J gene end by 3 bases; junction bases not matched to a gene: 12. DNA of the CDR3: TGCGCCAGCAGCTTCCCCCCGGGGAGACTAGCGGACTACAATGAGCAGTTCTTC. Its protein is CASSFPPGRLADYNEQFF. The complete variable domain, with remaining parts taken from reference TRBV5-1 and TRBJ2-1, reads KAGVTQTPRYLIKTRGQQVTLSCSPISGHRSVSWYQQTPGQGLQFLFEYFSETQRNKGNFPGRFSGRQFSNSRSEMNVSTLELGDSALYLCASSFPPGRLADYNEQFFGPGTRLTVL.

The chain recombines TRBV7-2 with TRBJ2-5; the D gene is possibly TRBD1 (5 bases). The V end lost 4 bases, the J end lost 2 bases, and 8 bases lay between the germline ends. This CDR3 has 13 residues. Germline loops: CDR1 SGHTA, CDR2 FQGNSA. CDR3 sequence: CASSSRQQETQYF. In DNA form, the CDR3 reads TGTGCCAGCAGCTCTAGACAGCAAGAGACCCAGTACTTC.

This clonotype was detected a few times. The chain uses TRBV19 and TRBJ2-2; tentative D call: TRBD1 (6 bases). The CDR3 spans 14 residues. The ends were cut back, 2 bases at V and 15 bases at J, with 19 bases in the middle. Germline CDR1 reads LNHDA; CDR2 reads SQIVND (reference sequence). CDR3 sequence reads: CASSITRDKPEVFF. The CDR3 DNA reads as TGTGCCAGTAGTATAACCAGGGACAAACCCGAGGTGTTTTTT.

This clonotype has only a few counts. The chain carries TRBV5-1 and TRBJ2-1, with D maybe TRBD2 (5 bases). The germline gives CDR1 SGHRS, CDR2 YFSETQ. V gave up 3 bases and J gave up 8 bases, with 18 bases separating them. CDR3 length equals 15 residues. The DNA for the CDR3 is TGCGCCAGCAGCTCGTATCGGGGTAGCGACGATGAGCAGTTCTTC. Residues: CASSSYRGSDDEQFF.

V is TRBV12-3 or TRBV12-4 and J is TRBJ2-5; D not certain. The V end lost 3 bases, the J end lost 1 base, and 9 bases lay between the germline ends. The CDR3 covers 14 residues. The CDR3 DNA reads TGTGCCAGCAGTTTTTTCAGTACCCAAGAGACCCAGTACTTC. This codes for CASSFFSTQETQYF.

V is TRBV5-1 and J is TRBJ2-6, with D possibly being TRBD1 (6 bases). There are 19 residues in the CDR3. Trimming stripped 3 bases from V and 1 base from J, with 20 bases between. Germline lookup yields CDR1 SGHRS and CDR2 YFSETQ. DNA of the CDR3: TGCGCCAGCAGCTCCACAGTTGGAAACAGGGTGTCTGGGGCCAACGTCCTGACTTTC. Protein product: CASSSTVGNRVSGANVLTF.